This T cell receptor (beta chain) was obtained from a study of CD8+ T cells in alopecia areata. CDR3 length: 11 amino acids. With 6 bases removed from V and 11 bases from J, the gap between germline ends came to 16 bases. Germline lookup yields CDR1 SQVTM and CDR2 ANQGSEA. Investigators isolated RNA and reverse transcribed it into cDNA to act as the sequencing template. Profiling relied on immunoSEQ multiplex PCR, and the TCRdb table lists in-frame clones only, not all of them. The table has 120,000 to 150,000 clones, approximately 60% seen once. The sequenced sample was CD8+ T cells sorted from blood. This TCR derives from a human donor in good health. The rearrangement joins TRBV29-1 to TRBJ1-1; D is unresolved. This CDR3 reads CSVRAFLEAFF. Here the CDR3 DNA reads TGCAGCGTCCGGGCCTTCCTCGAGGCTTTCTTT.